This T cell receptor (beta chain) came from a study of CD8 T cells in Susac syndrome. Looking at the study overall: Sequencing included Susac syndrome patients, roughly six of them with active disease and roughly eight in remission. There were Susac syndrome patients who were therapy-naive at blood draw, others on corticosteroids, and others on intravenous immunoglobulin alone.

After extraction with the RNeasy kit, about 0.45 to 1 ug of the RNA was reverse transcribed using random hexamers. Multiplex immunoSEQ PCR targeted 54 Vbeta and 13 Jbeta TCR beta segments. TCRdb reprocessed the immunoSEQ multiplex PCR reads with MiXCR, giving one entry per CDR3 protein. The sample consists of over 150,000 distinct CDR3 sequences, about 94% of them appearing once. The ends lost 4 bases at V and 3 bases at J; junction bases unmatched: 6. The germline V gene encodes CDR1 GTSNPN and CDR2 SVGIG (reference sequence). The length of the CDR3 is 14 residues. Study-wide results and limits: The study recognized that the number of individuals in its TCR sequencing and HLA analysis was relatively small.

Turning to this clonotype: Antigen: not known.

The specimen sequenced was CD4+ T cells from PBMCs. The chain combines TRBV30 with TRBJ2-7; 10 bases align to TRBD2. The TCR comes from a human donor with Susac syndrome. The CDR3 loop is CAWKASGGFYEQYF. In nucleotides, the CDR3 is TGTGCCTGGAAGGCTAGCGGGGGTTTCTACGAGCAGTACTTC.